This T cell receptor beta chain is drawn from a study of T cell repertoires in cytomegalovirus infection. Overall study context: Public TCR beta signatures indicated both CMV infection and matching HLA type.

TCRdb ran MiXCR on the reads and lists one entry per CDR3 protein. The sample holds about 310,000 distinct CDR3 sequences; 20% to 25% are singletons and the top ten take roughly 13%. General study points: In two of eight donors, the top clonotype was HLA-C-restricted CMV-specific.

Germline CDR1 LGHDT, CDR2 YNNKEL (reference sequence). With 1 base removed from V and 7 bases from J, the gap between germline ends came to 14 bases. This CDR3 contains 14 residues. In this sample, this clonotype turned up a few times. What it binds is not known. This clonotype was obtained from a human donor in good health (CMV status not recorded). Some clones in this sample may be carry-over from other donors' samples. The chain combines TRBV3-1 with TRBJ2-7; D unclear. The specimen comprised cultured PBMCs, sampled from culture after CMV antigen stimulation. The CDR3 DNA sequence: TGTGCCAGCAGCCAAGTAGACCCCCTTTGGGAGCAGTACTTC. Its protein is CASSQVDPLWEQYF.